These 12 T cell receptor beta chains came from one sample sequenced in a study of cytomegalovirus exposure and HLA in healthy donors. Some clones are missing from TCRdb's copy, which holds only in-frame ones; the method was immunoSEQ multiplex PCR. The sample has roughly 120,000 clones, roughly 83% seen once. Sequencing was done on a sample of PBMCs. The receptors shown here come from a man between 18 and 35 years old in good health and CMV-seronegative.

The V and J genes are TRBV6-1 and TRBJ2-6; 15 bases fit TRBD2. This CDR3 is 18 amino acids long. The germline V gene has CDR1 MNHNS and CDR2 SASEGT. V shed 4 bases, J shed 2 bases, and the junction held 3 bases outside the gene matches. Written as DNA, the CDR3 is TGTGCCAGCAGTGTCGGACTAGCGGGAGGGCCTGGGGCCAACGTCCTGACTTTC. It is translated as CASSVGLAGGPGANVLTF.

V gene TRBV5-1 combines with J gene TRBJ1-2; 8 bases are shared with TRBD1. The J segment lost 5 bases and the V segment lost 0 bases, leaving 6 bases of the junction unmatched. This CDR3 region has 15 residues. Germline CDR1 is SGHRS and CDR2 is YFSETQ. The CDR3 here is CASSLEGTGYYGYTF. The CDR3 nucleotides are TGCGCCAGCAGCTTGGAGGGGACAGGTTATTATGGCTACACCTTC.

The J gene is TRBJ2-7, the V gene TRBV5-1; D perhaps matches TRBD1 (5 bases). Trimming took 5 bases from V and 0 from J, leaving 9 bases between them. CDR3 length: 13 residues. CDR1 and CDR2 (germline): SGHRS, YFSETQ. The CDR3 region is CASRQESSYEQYF. CDR3 coding DNA: TGCGCCAGCAGACAGGAAAGCTCCTACGAGCAGTACTTC.

This clone was seen more than once but under ten times. The CDR3 DNA reads TGTGCCAGCACCCGAGGTTCAGGGGGCGTGGAGCTGTTTTTT. Protein: CASTRGSGGVELFF. The chain recombines TRBV25-1 with TRBJ2-2, with 8 bases matching TRBD1. Losses at the gene ends were 7 bases for V and 10 bases for J; bases not matched to a gene: 11. Germline V gene data show CDR1 as MGHDK and CDR2 as SYGVNS. This CDR3 is 14 amino acids long.

The rearrangement uses TRBV2 and TRBJ1-1; D might be TRBD1 (5 bases). Germline-derived CDR1 and CDR2 are SNHLY and FYNNEI. This CDR3 is built from 15 residues. V was clipped by 6 bases and J by 6 bases, with 20 bases between them. In nucleotides, the CDR3 is TGTGCCAGCAGCGACACGCGCGGGGCCTCTCCTGAAGCTTTCTTT. It is translated as CASSDTRGASPEAFF.

V is TRBV2 and J is TRBJ2-7; 7 bases are a match to TRBD1. The CDR3 is 15 residues long. V shed 3 bases, J shed 3 bases, and the junction held 8 bases outside the gene matches. Per germline, CDR1 SNHLY and CDR2 FYNNEI. The CDR3 loop reads CASSDTRDRYYEQYF. The DNA for the CDR3 is TGTGCCAGCAGTGACACCCGGGACAGATACTACGAGCAGTACTTC.

This clone is a singleton in its sample. The chain employs TRBV9 and TRBJ2-1, with 9 bases aligning to TRBD1. The CDR3 has 13 amino acids. The V and J ends lost 2 bases and 10 bases, in that order; junction bases with no gene match: 4. Germline assignment: CDR1 SGDLS and CDR2 YYNGEE. The CDR3 DNA sequence: TGTGCCAGCAGCGTTGGGACAGGGAACGAGCAGTTCTTC. Translation gives CASSVGTGNEQFF.

The chain joins TRBV21-1 to TRBJ1-2. TRBV21-1 is a pseudogene. The CDR3 runs to 14 residues. CDR3 sequence (DNA): TGTGCCAGCAGCCCTAGCGGAGTGAACTATGGCTACACCTTC. Protein: CASSPSGVNYGYTF.

This clone appeared a single time. The chain combines TRBV6-5 with TRBJ2-1; 9 nucleotides match TRBD1. The germline CDR1 and CDR2 sequences are MNHEY and SVGAGI. V lost 6 bases, J lost 4 bases, and 7 bases stayed unmatched. The CDR3 extends over 15 amino acids. CDR3 residues: CASSYRGRSYNEQFF. CDR3 nucleotide sequence: TGTGCCAGCAGCTACAGGGGGCGTTCTTACAATGAGCAGTTCTTC.

The chain recombines TRBV10-3 with TRBJ2-5, with 7 nucleotides matching TRBD1. There are 13 residues in the CDR3. The trim removed 5 bases at V and 2 bases at J, leaving 2 bases unmatched. Germline V lookup: CDR1 ENHRY, CDR2 SYGVKD. This CDR3 is CAISWDRQETQYF. CDR3 nucleotides: TGTGCCATCAGTTGGGACAGACAAGAGACCCAGTACTTC.

The chain recombines TRBV7-8 with TRBJ1-5; maybe TRBD1 (5 bases). V lost 5 bases and J lost 4, with 18 bases in between. Per germline, CDR1 SGHVS and CDR2 FQNEAQ. This CDR3 has 16 amino acids. The CDR3 DNA reads as TGTGCCAGCAGCCCCGAGACCGGGGGAGGGAATCAGCCCCAGCATTTT. This encodes CASSPETGGGNQPQHF.

In nucleotides, the CDR3 is TGTGCCAGCAGTTACTCTCTCCGTACAGCCGGCTACACCTTC. Residues: CASSYSLRTAGYTF. The V and J genes are TRBV6-5 and TRBJ1-2; D gene unclear. With 0 bases removed from V and 8 bases from J, the gap between germline ends came to 13 bases. The germline V gene encodes CDR1 MNHEY and CDR2 SVGAGI. The CDR3 runs 14 residues.